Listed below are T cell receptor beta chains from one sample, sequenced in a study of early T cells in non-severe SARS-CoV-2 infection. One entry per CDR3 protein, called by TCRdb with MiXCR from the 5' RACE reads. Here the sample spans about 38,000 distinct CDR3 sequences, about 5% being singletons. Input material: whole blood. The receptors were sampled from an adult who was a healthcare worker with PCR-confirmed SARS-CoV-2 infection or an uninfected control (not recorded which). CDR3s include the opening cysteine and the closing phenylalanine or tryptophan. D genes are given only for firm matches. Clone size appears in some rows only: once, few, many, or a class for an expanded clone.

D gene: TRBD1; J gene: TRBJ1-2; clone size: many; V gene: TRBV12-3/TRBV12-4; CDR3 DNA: TGTGCCAGCAGCCCCAGGGGGGAGCGGGGCTACACCTTC; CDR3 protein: CASSPRGERGYTF
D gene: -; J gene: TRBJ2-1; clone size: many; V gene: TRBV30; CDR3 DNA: TGTGCCTGGAGTCGCGGGGCTTTGGAGGAGCAGTTCTTC; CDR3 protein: CAWSRGALEEQFF
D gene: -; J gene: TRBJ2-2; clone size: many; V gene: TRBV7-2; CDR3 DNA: TGTGCCAGCAGCTTAGGTCCCCGGGCCGGGGAGCTGTTTTTT; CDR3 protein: CASSLGPRAGELFF
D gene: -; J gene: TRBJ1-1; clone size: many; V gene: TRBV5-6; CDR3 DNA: TGTGCCAGCAGCTCCGGGATTTCCAGCACTGAAGCTTTCTTT; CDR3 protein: CASSSGISSTEAFF
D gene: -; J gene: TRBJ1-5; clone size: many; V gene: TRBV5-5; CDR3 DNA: TGTGCCAGCAGCCGAGGGGTTTCCACCTCTGGGTCCAGTCAGCCCCAGCATTTT; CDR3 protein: CASSRGVSTSGSSQPQHF
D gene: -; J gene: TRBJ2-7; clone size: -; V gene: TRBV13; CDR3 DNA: TGTGCCAGCAGCTTGGAACCCCTATCCTACGAGCAGTACTTC; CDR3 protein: CASSLEPLSYEQYF
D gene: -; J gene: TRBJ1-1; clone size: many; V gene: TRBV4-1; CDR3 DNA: TGCGCCAGCAGTCAAGATATAAGAATTGAAGCTTTCTTT; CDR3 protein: CASSQDIRIEAFF
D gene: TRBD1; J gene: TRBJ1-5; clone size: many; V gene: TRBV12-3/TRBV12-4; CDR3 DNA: TGTGCCAGCAGCGGGACAGGGCCCAATCAGCCCCAGCATTTT; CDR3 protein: CASSGTGPNQPQHF
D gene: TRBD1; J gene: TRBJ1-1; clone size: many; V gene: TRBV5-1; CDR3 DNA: TGCGCCAGCAGGGGACAGGAGAACACTGAAGCTTTCTTT; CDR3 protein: CASRGQENTEAFF
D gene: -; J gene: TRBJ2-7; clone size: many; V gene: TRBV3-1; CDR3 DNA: TGTGCCAGCAGCCAAGCGGGAAACTTCTACGAGCAGTACTTC; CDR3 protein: CASSQAGNFYEQYF
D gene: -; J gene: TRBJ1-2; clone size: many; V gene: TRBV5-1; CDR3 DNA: TGCGCCAGCGGACCCGGCAGCCGTAACTATGGCTACACCTTC; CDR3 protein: CASGPGSRNYGYTF
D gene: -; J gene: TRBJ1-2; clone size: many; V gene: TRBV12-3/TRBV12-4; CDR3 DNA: TGTGCCAGCAGTACCACAAGTAACTATGGCTACACCTTC; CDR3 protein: CASSTTSNYGYTF